The 7 T cell receptor beta chains listed next were all sequenced from one sample in a study of blood T cell repertoires in COVID-19. Assay: immunoSEQ multiplex PCR; the TCRdb copy retains only in-frame clones and omits some. The data show approximately 190,000 clones, approximately 91% seen once. Sequencing input: peripheral blood. The receptor source for this set is a woman in her forties who had recovered from COVID-19.

This clone was detected only once. The chain couples TRBV6-5 to TRBJ1-2; no clear D. Trimming shortened V by 5 bases and J by 4 bases, and 14 bases separated the two germline ends. The CDR3 contains 14 residues. Germline V gene sequence: CDR1 MNHEY, CDR2 SVGAGI. The CDR3 is CASSPRREAYGYTF. For the CDR3, the DNA is TGTGCCAGCAGTCCCCGGAGGGAGGCCTATGGCTACACCTTC.

This clone occurred once. The chain has TRBV9 and TRBJ2-1, with 7 positions matching TRBD2. With V trimmed by 0 bases and J by 9 bases, 12 bases remained unmatched. The germline V gene encodes CDR1 SGDLS and CDR2 YYNGEE. CDR3 size: 16 residues. DNA for the CDR3: TGTGCCAGCAGCGTAGCGCTAGCGGCCGGCGGAAGTGAGCAGTTCTTC. Encoded protein: CASSVALAAGGSEQFF.

V usage is TRBV6-2 or TRBV6-3 and J usage is TRBJ2-1; D ambiguous. The V gene lost 2 bases and the J gene lost 4 bases, with 6 bases spanning the gap. CDR1 and CDR2 (germline): MNHEY, SVGEGT. This CDR3 spans 13 amino acids. CDR3 coding DNA: TGTGCCAGCAGTTACGAGCGATACAATGAGCAGTTCTTC. It encodes CASSYERYNEQFF.

The V and J genes are TRBV7-9 and TRBJ2-3; D may be TRBD2 (6 bases). Germline-derived CDR1 and CDR2 are SEHNR and FQNEAQ (reference sequence). This CDR3 spans 15 amino acids. V was pared by 5 bases and J by 2 bases, with 14 bases between. The DNA of the CDR3 is TGTGCCAGCAGCCAATGGCGGGGAAACACAGATACGCAGTATTTT. This translates into CASSQWRGNTDTQYF.

The J gene is TRBJ2-3, the V gene TRBV9; 10 nucleotides match TRBD2. V dropped 1 base and J dropped 3; count of bases not matched to a gene: 5. The CDR3 loop spans 16 amino acids. Germline CDR1 and CDR2: SGDLS and YYNGEE. The CDR3 nucleotides are TGTGCCAGCAGCGTATCGGTAGCGGGAGGAACAGATACGCAGTATTTT. It codes for CASSVSVAGGTDTQYF.

About this clone: This same CDR3 is encoded by further DNA sequences in the sample. This chain uses TRBV2 with TRBJ1-2; D is undetermined. Germline V gene data show CDR1 as SNHLY and CDR2 as FYNNEI. The V end lost 4 bases, the J end lost 2 bases, and 8 bases lay between the germline ends. This CDR3 region has 13 residues. The CDR3 sequence: CASSGGENYGYTF. DNA of the CDR3: TGTGCCAGCAGTGGAGGTGAAAACTATGGCTACACCTTC.

The V gene is TRBV19, the J gene TRBJ1-5, with TRBD1 matching over 9 bases. Germline CDR1 and CDR2: LNHDA and SQIVND (reference sequence). Trimming cost V 3 bases and J 2 bases; bases outside gene matches: 5. This CDR3 has 16 amino acids. Here the CDR3 DNA reads TGTGCCAGTAGTATCCGGACAGGGGCTGGCAATCAGCCCCAGCATTTT. Protein product: CASSIRTGAGNQPQHF.